This T cell receptor (beta chain) was recorded in a study of T cell repertoires in cytomegalovirus infection. Study outcomes and limitations: HLA-C-restricted CMV-specific TCR beta clonotypes prevailed in the ex vivo response.

V was pared by 4 bases and J by 4 bases, with 6 bases of the junction left unmatched. Germline values: CDR1 SNHLY, CDR2 FYNNEI. This CDR3 spans 16 amino acids. One entry per CDR3 protein, called by TCRdb with MiXCR from the reads. Of about 740,000 distinct CDR3 sequences listed, under 40% were seen once; the top ten hold 2.8%. Concerning this clonotype: Its specificity is not known.

V is TRBV2 and J is TRBJ2-1; 11 bases line up with TRBD2. The TCR originated in a human donor in good health (CMV status not recorded). Some clones in this sample may be carry-over from other donors' samples. Sample: PBMCs. CDR3 protein: CASSGSSGGRYNEQFF. CDR3 DNA sequence: TGTGCCAGCAGTGGTTCTAGCGGGGGGAGATACAATGAGCAGTTCTTC.